Below, one TCR beta chain is given with its context. These data are taken from a study of patients and donors after allogeneic stem cell transplantation. This CDR3 region has 17 residues. CDR1 is DFQATT, CDR2 SNEGSKA, per germline (reference sequence). J lost 3 bases, V lost 3 bases, and 8 bases had no gene match. TCRdb re-derived calls from the RT-PCR reads in MiXCR, one entry per CDR3 protein. The sample has more than 850,000 distinct CDR3 sequences, roughly 17% seen once; the top ten hold under 6.5%. The sequence came from a human donor who was either an allogeneic HSCT recipient or a stem cell or donor lymphocyte infusion donor (not recorded which). It is not recorded whose cells these are; they may come from a transplant donor. J is TRBJ2-2 and V is TRBV20-1; 12 bases map to TRBD2. The sequencing sample was made of blood, either unsorted or a sorted T cell fraction (not recorded which). The DNA for the CDR3 is TGCAGTGCTAGGCCAACCACTAGCGGGGGGTACACCGGGGAGCTGTTTTTT. The encoded protein is CSARPTTSGGYTGELFF.